These 30 T cell receptor beta chains were sequenced from one sample in a study of CD8 T cells in Susac syndrome. RNA amounts of about 0.45 to 1 ug underwent reverse transcription with random hexamers. TCRdb independently ran MiXCR on the immunoSEQ multiplex PCR reads; one entry per CDR3 protein. The sample records 180,000 or so distinct CDR3 sequences, 90% to 95% being singletons. Material: CD4+ T cells from PBMCs. The receptors were sampled from a human donor with multiple sclerosis.

The chain joins TRBV20-1 to TRBJ1-1; 8 bases are shared with TRBD1. V lost 4 bases to trimming and J lost 6 bases; unmatched junction nucleotides: 1. CDR3 length: 11 residues. CDR1 and CDR2 from the germline V gene are DFQATT and SNEGSKA (reference sequence). In nucleotides, the CDR3 is TGCAGTGCTACACAGGGGGCTGAAGCTTTCTTT. Translated: CSATQGAEAFF.

The CDR3 sequence: CASSFSRETQYF. CDR3 coding DNA: TGTGCCAGCAGTTTCAGCAGAGAGACCCAGTACTTC. The J gene is TRBJ2-5, the V gene TRBV12-3 or TRBV12-4; D gene ambiguous. The CDR3 has 12 amino acids. The V end lost 3 bases, the J end lost 4 bases, and 6 bases lay between the germline ends.

The V call is TRBV20-1, the J call TRBJ2-7; TRBD2 aligns across 11 bases. V shed 7 bases and J 6 bases; nucleotides not matched to a gene: 11. Germline V gene lookup returns CDR1 DFQATT and CDR2 SNEGSKA (reference sequence). The CDR3 has 14 amino acids. The DNA for the CDR3 is TGCAGTGTTCGGACTAGCGGGCCCATAGGCGAGCAGTACTTC. Translation gives CSVRTSGPIGEQYF.

The table lists this clonotype with a count of one. The gene calls are TRBV7-2 and TRBJ2-7; D is ambiguous. The length of the CDR3 is 14 residues. Germline CDR1 and CDR2: SGHTA and FQGNSA. Trimming stripped 1 base from V and 2 bases from J, with 9 bases between. CDR3 sequence reads: CASSLGLPPYEQYF. The CDR3 DNA follows: TGTGCCAGCAGCTTAGGGCTCCCACCCTACGAGCAGTACTTC.

The chain joins TRBV29-1 to TRBJ1-1; D unresolved. The germline CDR1 and CDR2 sequences are SQVTM and ANQGSEA. Trimming stripped 8 bases from V and 1 base from J, with 11 bases between. This CDR3 region has 12 residues. The CDR3 loop reads CSPSRSNTEAFF. The CDR3 DNA follows: TGCAGCCCTTCGCGATCGAACACTGAAGCTTTCTTT.

CDR3 amino acids: CASSVEPGAGEQYF. The CDR3 coding sequence is TGTGCCAGCAGTGTTGAGCCGGGGGCGGGTGAGCAGTACTTC. This rearrangement joins TRBV6-4 to TRBJ2-7, with D perhaps matching TRBD1 or TRBD2 (6 bases each). Germline V CDR1 and CDR2: MRHNA, SNTAGT. This CDR3 spans 14 amino acids. V was clipped by 4 bases and J by 7 bases, with 17 bases between them.

The chain joins TRBV21-1 to TRBJ2-1. TRBV21-1 is labeled a pseudogene. This CDR3 is built from 11 residues. The CDR3, as DNA: TGTGCCAGCAGCAATGGGAAGGAGCAGTTCTTC. Encoded protein: CASSNGKEQFF.

The rearrangement joins TRBV18 to TRBJ2-7; TRBD1 agrees at 7 bases. The CDR3 has 14 amino acids. Per the germline V gene, CDR1 is KGHSH and CDR2 is LQKENI. The ends lost 6 bases at V and 3 bases at J; junction bases unmatched: 8. The CDR3 coding sequence is TGTGCCAGCTCGCCGGGACAGACCTTCTACGAGCAGTACTTC. Translated, it gives CASSPGQTFYEQYF.

This chain uses TRBV27 with TRBJ1-1; D is unclear. From germline, CDR1 is MNHEY and CDR2 SMNVEV (reference sequence). V lost 6 bases to trimming and J lost 5 bases, with 16 bases between them. The CDR3 spans 14 residues. CDR3 DNA: TGTGCCAGCAGCTCACTGCGGGGAGGGACTGAAGCTTTCTTT. Translated: CASSSLRGGTEAFF.

This rearrangement joins TRBV19 to TRBJ2-1; TRBD2 aligns across 7 bases. Germline CDR1 and CDR2: LNHDA and SQIVND (reference sequence). This CDR3 region has 12 residues. V shed 3 bases, J shed 9 bases, and the junction held 2 bases outside the gene matches. The CDR3 DNA follows: TGTGCCAGTAGTATCACTAGCGCTGAGCAGTTCTTC. As protein: CASSITSAEQFF. The variable domain in full, completed from reference TRBV19 and TRBJ2-1, reads DGGITQSPKYLFRKEGQNVTLSCEQNLNHDAMYWYRQDPGQGLRLIYYSQIVNDFQKGDIAEGYSVSREKKESFPLTVTSAQKNPTAFYLCASSITSAEQFFGPGTRLTVL.

The sample holds one count of this clonotype. The gene calls are TRBV7-9 and TRBJ2-7; D may correspond to TRBD1 or TRBD2 (6 bases each). CDR3 length equals 13 residues. From germline, CDR1 is SEHNR and CDR2 FQNEAQ (reference sequence). The V gene lost 5 bases and the J gene lost 10 bases, with 18 bases spanning the gap. The DNA for the CDR3 is TGTGCCAGCAGCCGCGGGACACCCCTCGATCAGTACTTC. Amino acids: CASSRGTPLDQYF. The full variable domain, completed using reference TRBV7-9 and TRBJ2-7, is DTGVSQNPRHKITKRGQNVTFRCDPISEHNRLYWYRQTLGQGPEFLTYFQNEAQLEKSRLLSDRFSAERPKGSFSTLEIQRTEQGDSAMYLCASSRGTPLDQYFGPGTRLTVT.

The V gene is TRBV10-3, the J gene TRBJ2-1; 11 bases fit TRBD2. This CDR3 is 14 amino acids long. CDR1 is ENHRY and CDR2 is SYGVKD in the germline V gene. J lost 8 bases, V lost 3 bases, and 3 bases had no gene match. CDR3 amino acids: CAISDSGGGDEQFF. The CDR3 DNA reads TGTGCCATCAGTGATAGCGGGGGGGGCGATGAGCAGTTCTTC.

Only a few counts were recorded for this clonotype. This chain connects TRBV20-1 to TRBJ2-3; 8 bases agree with TRBD1. This CDR3 has 14 residues. Germline CDR1 is DFQATT and CDR2 is SNEGSKA (reference sequence). V was clipped by 5 bases and J by 1 base; unmatched bases: 5. CDR3 amino acids: CSARRGQGTDTQYF. The DNA for the CDR3 is TGCAGTGCTCGCAGGGGACAGGGCACAGATACGCAGTATTTT.

The CDR3 DNA reads TGTGCCAGCAGTTTTAGGGGCTACGAGCAGTACTTC. This encodes CASSFRGYEQYF. V is TRBV12-3 or TRBV12-4 and J is TRBJ2-7, with a possible D match to TRBD1 (5 bases). The length of the CDR3 is 12 residues. V lost 3 bases and J 3 bases, leaving 6 bases between the germline ends.

The chain links TRBV5-4 to TRBJ2-2; 7 nucleotides agree with TRBD2. V lost 10 bases and J lost 1; bases outside the gene matches: 4. The CDR3 is 13 amino acids. Germline V gene sequence: CDR1 SGHNT, CDR2 YYREEE (reference sequence). The CDR3 here is CASRGGNTGELFF. CDR3 nucleotides: TGTGCCTCCCGCGGGGGGAACACCGGGGAGCTGTTTTTT.

This chain joins TRBV3-1 and TRBJ2-1, with TRBD2 identical over 7 bases. Germline trimming cut 1 base from V and 7 bases from J; bases unmatched to any gene: 7. CDR3 length equals 15 residues. Per the germline V gene, CDR1 is LGHDT and CDR2 is YNNKEL (reference sequence). CDR3 DNA: TGTGCCAGCAGCCAAGTGGCACTAGCGTATAATGAGCAGTTCTTC. Its protein is CASSQVALAYNEQFF.

This chain uses TRBV6-5 with TRBJ1-1; D call uncertain. The length of the CDR3 is 14 residues. Trimming cost V 7 bases and J 3 bases, with 15 bases left between them. In germline, CDR1 is MNHEY, CDR2 SVGAGI. The CDR3 DNA follows: TGTGCCAGCATCCCCGGACCGCGGGACACTGAAGCTTTCTTT. Translated: CASIPGPRDTEAFF.

The chain links TRBV20-1 to TRBJ2-1; D is undetermined. Trimming stripped 0 bases from V and 2 bases from J, with 8 bases between. CDR1 is DFQATT and CDR2 is SNEGSKA in the germline V gene (reference sequence). There are 14 residues in the CDR3. The CDR3 here is CSARDSGPYNEQFF. As DNA, the CDR3 is TGCAGTGCTAGAGATTCCGGTCCCTACAATGAGCAGTTCTTC.

This sequence joins TRBV27 and TRBJ1-2; the D gene is possibly TRBD1 (5 bases). In germline, CDR1 is MNHEY, CDR2 SMNVEV (reference sequence). V lost 2 bases and J 7 bases, leaving 14 bases between the germline ends. The CDR3 covers 14 residues. The CDR3 reads CASSLNGDPLGYTF. The CDR3 DNA follows: TGTGCCAGCAGTTTAAACGGGGACCCACTTGGCTACACCTTC.

This chain connects TRBV30 to TRBJ2-2, with D perhaps matching TRBD2 (5 bases). V gave up 0 bases and J gave up 4 bases, with 12 bases separating them. The CDR3 runs to 15 residues. CDR1 GTSNPN and CDR2 SVGIG come from the germline V gene (reference sequence). The CDR3 here is CAWSVAREGTGELFF. The CDR3 region has the DNA TGTGCCTGGAGTGTAGCCCGAGAGGGCACCGGGGAGCTGTTTTTT.

The CDR3 loop reads CSVEKQTDTQYF. The CDR3 nucleotides are TGCAGCGTTGAAAAACAAACAGATACGCAGTATTTT. This chain links TRBV29-1 with TRBJ2-3; D is ambiguous. V lost 2 bases to trimming and J lost 3 bases, with 6 bases between them. Germline lookup yields CDR1 SQVTM and CDR2 ANQGSEA. There are 12 residues in the CDR3.

The chain carries TRBV27 and TRBJ2-5; D assignment may be TRBD1 or TRBD2 (5 bases each). This CDR3 is built from 16 residues. The germline V and J ends were trimmed by 5 bases and 4 bases, with 20 bases remaining between them. Germline assignment: CDR1 MNHEY and CDR2 SMNVEV (reference sequence). Here the CDR3 reads CASSRSRDQLRETQYF. Here the CDR3 DNA reads TGTGCCAGCAGTCGGTCCCGGGACCAGCTGAGAGAGACCCAGTACTTC.

This chain joins TRBV2 and TRBJ2-3, with D unclear. CDR1 is SNHLY, CDR2 FYNNEI, per germline. There are 15 residues in the CDR3. Trimming cost V 5 bases and J 0 bases, with 12 bases left between them. The CDR3 loop is CASSLRATSTDTQYF. As DNA, the CDR3 is TGTGCCAGCAGTCTAAGGGCAACTAGCACAGATACGCAGTATTTT.

The V and J genes are TRBV29-1 and TRBJ1-5, with no clear D. The CDR3 consists of 12 residues. From germline, CDR1 is SQVTM and CDR2 ANQGSEA. V was shortened by 6 bases and J by 3 bases, with 9 bases between the two germline ends. Here the CDR3 DNA reads TGCAGCGTCCGGACCGCCAATCAGCCCCAGCATTTT. This gives the protein CSVRTANQPQHF.

This rearrangement joins TRBV19 to TRBJ1-2; no firm D call. V was clipped by 4 bases and J by 4 bases, with 10 bases between them. The CDR3 sequence is 13 residues long. Germline lookup yields CDR1 LNHDA and CDR2 SQIVND (reference sequence). CDR3 sequence: CASSTEAFYGYTF. CDR3 DNA sequence: TGTGCCAGTAGTACCGAGGCCTTCTATGGCTACACCTTC.

The genes are TRBV4-2 and TRBJ2-2; 7 bases line up with TRBD2. V trimming: 4 bases; J trimming: 5 bases; junction bases outside the gene matches: 10. Looked up from germline, CDR1 is LGHNA and CDR2 is YNFKEQ. CDR3 length: 16 amino acids. DNA of the CDR3: TGTGCCAGCAGCCGAACCAGCGGGGAGACTACCGGGGAGCTGTTTTTT. This encodes CASSRTSGETTGELFF.

The genes are TRBV3-1 and TRBJ1-1, with D maybe TRBD1 (6 bases). V was trimmed by 4 bases and J by 4 bases, leaving 13 bases between them. The CDR3 length is 14 residues. The germline gives CDR1 LGHDT, CDR2 YNNKEL (reference sequence). CDR3: CASSPSGGRTEAFF. CDR3 nucleotide sequence: TGTGCCAGCAGCCCTAGCGGGGGGCGCACTGAAGCTTTCTTT.

The chain carries TRBV12-3 or TRBV12-4 and TRBJ2-3; TRBD1 agrees at 11 bases. J gave up 4 bases and V 7 bases, and 13 bases lay outside the gene matches. The CDR3 loop spans 17 amino acids. The CDR3 sequence is CASNSLVGQGVPDTQYF. The CDR3 DNA reads TGTGCCAGCAACTCCCTGGTGGGACAGGGGGTGCCAGATACGCAGTATTTT.

This clonotype was found a few times. This chain links TRBV12-3 or TRBV12-4 with TRBJ2-7, with 7 bases lining up with TRBD2. With V trimmed by 6 bases and J by 3 bases, 11 bases remained unmatched. The CDR3 runs to 15 residues. In nucleotides, the CDR3 is TGTGCCAGCAGGGGGCGGGAGACCTTTGACTACGAGCAGTACTTC. Translation gives CASRGRETFDYEQYF.

CDR3: CASSKAGTCFF. The CDR3 coding sequence is TGTGCCAGCAGCAAAGCAGGGACTTGCTTCTTT. This chain uses TRBV21-1 with TRBJ1-1. TRBV21-1 is noted as a pseudogene. The CDR3 sequence is 11 residues long.